The present TCR beta chain was sequenced within a study of CD8 T cells in ankylosing spondylitis. TCRdb re-called the 5' RACE reads through MiXCR, storing one row per CDR3 protein. The sample holds 200,000 to 250,000 distinct CDR3 sequences; roughly 26% are singletons and the top ten take 6.6%. This clonotype has ten or more counts. V was trimmed by 0 bases and J by 8 bases, leaving 14 bases between them. Germline CDR1 and CDR2: SGHDT and YYEEEE. CDR3 length: 14 residues. The rearrangement uses TRBV5-6 and TRBJ1-2, with TRBD1 as a possible D gene (5 bases). This receptor was obtained from a male donor with ankylosing spondylitis or in good health (not recorded which). The sequencing sample was made of blood, either unsorted or a sorted T cell fraction (not recorded which). The CDR3 nucleotides read TGTGCCAGCAGCTTGGGACAGAACCCGGGGGGCTACACCTTC. The encoded protein is CASSLGQNPGGYTF.